This T cell receptor beta chain was sequenced for a study of shared clonotypes between healthy human individuals. Study-level background: Donors consisted of two women and a few men between 18 and 49.

Study-wide results and caveats: Rarefaction revealed incomplete sorted-subset sequencing despite large depth.

TCRdb keeps only in-frame clones here, not all; method: immunoSEQ multiplex PCR. The table records hundreds of thousands of clones, about 96% of them present only once. Losses at the gene ends were 6 bases for V and 1 base for J; bases not matched to a gene: 2. Germline V gives CDR1 SGHNT, CDR2 YENEEA. The length of the CDR3 is 14 residues. About this clone itself: Its antigen remains unidentified.

The donors, all of them Caucasian adults, lived in Nashville, Tennessee. The chain has TRBV11-3 and TRBJ2-2, with 7 bases identical to TRBD2. This receptor was identified in a woman in her thirties in good health. Sequencing was carried out using naive CD4+ T cells sorted from blood. The sample's subset: CD45RA+ positively selected. CDR3 sequence reads: CASRSGVNTGELFF. The CDR3, as DNA: TGTGCCAGCAGAAGCGGGGTGAACACCGGGGAGCTGTTTTTT.